These T cell receptor beta chains were read from a single sample in a study of T-cell reconstitution after alpha-beta-depleted transplantation in children. TCRdb re-called the PCR reads through MiXCR, storing one row per CDR3 protein. Of about 610,000 distinct CDR3 sequences in the sample, over 9.5% were seen once. The input for sequencing was PBMCs from the stem cell graft donor, taken from the stem cell graft. These receptor sequences come from a human donor who donated a stem cell graft to a child with acute myeloid leukemia. Both conserved end residues are part of each CDR3. A D gene is named only where the DNA matches it firmly. Clone size is shown for a subset of rows, as once, few, many or a class of expanded clone.

TRBV12-3/TRBV12-4	13	.	TRBJ2-5	many	CASSFLGQETQYF	TGTGCCAGCAGTTTCCTGGGTCAAGAGACCCAGTACTTC
TRBV2	14	TRBD2	TRBJ2-7	few	CASSFRTSISEQYF	TGTGCCAGCAGTTTCCGGACTAGTATTAGCGAGCAGTACTTC
TRBV20-1	14	.	TRBJ1-4	few	CSATEGPTNEKLFF	TGCAGTGCTACTGAGGGGCCAACTAATGAAAAACTGTTTTTT
TRBV7-2	17	TRBD2	TRBJ2-3	.	CASSLYSGRGRTDTQYF	TGTGCCAGCAGCTTATATAGCGGGAGGGGGCGTACAGATACGCAGTATTTT
TRBV27	18	.	TRBJ2-3	.	CASSLGGETGVRTDTQYF	TGTGCCAGCAGTTTAGGGGGCGAGACGGGAGTTCGCACAGATACGCAGTATTTT
TRBV14	15	.	TRBJ2-1	few	CASSQVARRTNEQFF	TGTGCCAGCAGCCAAGTCGCTAGAAGGACGAATGAGCAGTTCTTC
TRBV4-3	13	.	TRBJ2-1	.	CASSSMGANEQFF	TGCGCCAGCAGTTCGATGGGGGCGAATGAGCAGTTCTTC
TRBV2	11	.	TRBJ1-2	many	CASGRQYGYTF	TGTGCCAGCGGCAGGCAGTATGGCTACACCTTC
TRBV5-4	14	.	TRBJ1-2	.	CASSFMGGGKAVPF	TGTGCCAGCAGCTTTATGGGTGGGGGGAAAGCAGTCCCCTTC
TRBV7-2	15	.	TRBJ2-7	.	CASSPPRGYAYEQYF	TGTGCCAGCAGCCCCCCACGCGGGTATGCCTACGAGCAGTACTTC
TRBV12-3/TRBV12-4	14	.	TRBJ1-1	few	CASSPEGGWTEAFF	TGTGCCAGCAGTCCGGAGGGGGGCTGGACTGAAGCTTTCTTT
TRBV12-3/TRBV12-4	16	TRBD2	TRBJ2-1	few	CASSRRLADSYNEQFF	TGTGCCAGCAGCCGAAGACTAGCGGACTCCTACAATGAGCAGTTCTTC
TRBV29-1	15	.	TRBJ2-7	many	CSVEDRAGARGEQYF	TGCAGCGTTGAAGATCGGGCAGGGGCGAGGGGGGAGCAGTACTTC
TRBV10-3	13	TRBD1	TRBJ1-5	.	CAIRGTDNQPQHF	TGTGCCATCAGGGGGACAGACAATCAGCCCCAGCATTTT
TRBV24-1	13	.	TRBJ2-7	few	CATSDPLAYEQYF	TGTGCCACCAGTGATCCCTTGGCCTACGAGCAGTACTTC
TRBV20-1	13	.	TRBJ2-1	many	CSAGGPVYNEQFF	TGCAGTGCTGGAGGGCCGGTTTACAATGAGCAGTTCTTC
TRBV25-1	16	TRBD2	TRBJ2-5	.	CASSEFGREIQETQYF	TGTGCCAGCAGTGAATTCGGGCGGGAGATACAAGAGACCCAGTACTTC
TRBV7-2	16	.	TRBJ2-5	.	CASSRGAGYPRETQYF	TGTGCCAGCAGCCGCGGGGCGGGATACCCCCGAGAGACCCAGTACTTC
TRBV10-3	16	.	TRBJ2-6	.	CAIRQGTLPGANVLTF	TGTGCCATCAGGCAGGGTACTCTCCCTGGGGCCAACGTCCTGACTTTC
TRBV5-1	14	.	TRBJ2-3	.	CASSGGTRTDTQYF	TGCGCCAGCAGCGGGGGGACCCGCACAGATACGCAGTATTTT
TRBV29-1	12	.	TRBJ2-2	many	CSVQVNTGELFF	TGCAGCGTTCAGGTTAACACCGGGGAGCTGTTTTTT
TRBV27	14	.	TRBJ2-3	many	CASSSRRFTDTQYF	TGTGCCAGCAGTTCCCGCAGGTTCACAGATACGCAGTATTTT
TRBV29-1	16	TRBD2	TRBJ2-1	many	CSVTGWSGRALGEQFF	TGCAGCGTCACCGGTTGGAGCGGGAGGGCCCTCGGTGAGCAGTTCTTC
TRBV15	14	.	TRBJ2-3	.	CATSTGSSTDTQYF	TGTGCCACCAGCACCGGGAGTAGCACAGATACGCAGTATTTT
TRBV20-1	15	.	TRBJ1-5	many	CSASLPQGHNQPQHF	TGCAGTGCTAGTTTACCGCAGGGACACAATCAGCCCCAGCATTTT
TRBV5-1	13	.	TRBJ1-1	many	CASSSGLNTEAFF	TGTGCCAGCAGTTCGGGGTTGAACACTGAAGCTTTCTTT
TRBV6-2/TRBV6-3	16	TRBD2	TRBJ2-5	.	CASSSSWEGHQETQYF	TGTGCCAGCAGTTCGTCGTGGGAGGGACACCAAGAGACCCAGTACTTC
TRBV18	13	.	TRBJ2-5	many	CASSPIREETQYF	TGTGCCAGCTCACCAATAAGGGAAGAGACCCAGTACTTC
TRBV5-6	13	.	TRBJ2-7	many	CASSLFVGGEQYF	TGTGCCAGCAGCTTGTTCGTGGGAGGCGAGCAGTACTTC
TRBV7-9	15	TRBD2	TRBJ2-5	few	CASSFNPSGRETQYF	TGTGCCAGCAGCTTTAATCCTAGCGGGAGAGAGACCCAGTACTTC
TRBV20-1	12	.	TRBJ2-3	many	CSAPGPLDTQYF	TGCAGTGCCCCGGGCCCCTTGGATACGCAGTATTTT
TRBV29-1	15	.	TRBJ1-1	.	CSVVRGRGEGTEAFF	TGCAGCGTCGTAAGAGGAAGGGGGGAAGGCACTGAAGCTTTCTTT
TRBV4-2	19	.	TRBJ1-5	.	CASSPGRDKVWNSNQPQHF	TGTGCCAGCAGCCCCGGTCGGGACAAAGTTTGGAATAGCAATCAGCCCCAGCATTTT
TRBV29-1	13	.	TRBJ2-3	few	CSVSIGDTDTQYF	TGCAGCGTTTCTATTGGAGACACAGATACGCAGTATTTT
TRBV6-1	16	TRBD2	TRBJ2-2	many	CASSILAGGNTGELFF	TGTGCCAGCAGTATTCTAGCGGGGGGGAACACCGGGGAGCTGTTTTTT
TRBV25-1	13	.	TRBJ2-1	many	CASRGLTPGEQFF	TGTGCCAGCCGAGGTTTAACCCCAGGGGAGCAGTTCTTC
TRBV24-1	13	.	TRBJ2-7	many	CATSDPDSYEQYF	TGTGCCACCAGTGATCCTGACTCCTACGAGCAGTACTTC
TRBV5-1	12	.	TRBJ2-2	.	CASSLSTRELFF	TGCGCCAGCAGCTTGTCGACCAGGGAGCTGTTTTTT
TRBV7-6	16	TRBD2	TRBJ2-2	.	CASSLGGRVGTGELFF	TGTGCCAGCAGCTTAGGCGGGAGGGTTGGCACCGGGGAGCTGTTTTTT
TRBV2	12	.	TRBJ2-5	.	CASTQGGETQYF	TGTGCCAGCACCCAGGGGGGAGAGACCCAGTACTTC
TRBV7-2	15	.	TRBJ2-5	few	CASSSINPNQETQYF	TGTGCCAGCAGCTCGATAAACCCCAATCAAGAGACCCAGTACTTC
TRBV7-9	16	TRBD2	TRBJ2-2	few	CASTKLVAGWTGELFF	TGTGCCAGCACCAAATTGGTAGCGGGATGGACCGGGGAGCTGTTTTTT
TRBV11-1	13	.	TRBJ2-5	.	CASSQSPAGTQYF	TGTGCCAGCAGCCAGAGCCCTGCAGGGACCCAGTACTTC
TRBV29-1	15	.	TRBJ2-2	few	CSVELDGEGTGELFF	TGCAGCGTTGAATTAGACGGGGAAGGCACCGGGGAGCTGTTTTTT
TRBV10-3	15	.	TRBJ1-5	.	CAISESAVSNQPQHF	TGTGCCATCAGTGAGTCGGCAGTTAGCAATCAGCCCCAGCATTTT
TRBV7-9	11	.	TRBJ2-7	many	CASSSGQRKYF	TGTGCCAGCAGCTCCGGACAGAGGAAGTACTTC
TRBV3-1	13	.	TRBJ2-3	.	CASSQDYRDTQYF	TGTGCCAGCAGCCAAGATTATAGGGATACGCAGTATTTT
TRBV3-1	15	.	TRBJ2-2	many	CASSQEKIYTGELFF	TGTGCCAGCAGCCAAGAGAAAATCTACACCGGGGAGCTGTTTTTT
TRBV20-1	15	TRBD2	TRBJ2-2	many	CSAVLAGGVTGELFF	TGCAGTGCCGTACTAGCGGGAGGGGTCACCGGGGAGCTGTTTTTT
TRBV20-1	12	.	TRBJ1-2	few	CSAMENNYGYTF	TGCAGTGCTATGGAAAATAACTATGGCTACACCTTC
TRBV20-1	17	TRBD2	TRBJ2-5	.	CSARDPEGLAGLETQYF	TGCAGTGCTAGAGATCCCGAGGGACTAGCAGGATTGGAGACCCAGTACTTC
TRBV7-2	15	.	TRBJ2-2	few	CASSFTDTNTGELFF	TGTGCCAGCAGCTTTACTGATACGAACACCGGGGAGCTGTTTTTT
TRBV7-9	15	TRBD1	TRBJ2-5	few	CASSHTGQPQETQYF	TGTGCCAGCAGCCACACGGGACAGCCCCAAGAGACCCAGTACTTC
TRBV6-1	14	.	TRBJ2-7	.	CASSEAGISYEQYF	TGTGCCAGCAGTGAAGCCGGGATCTCCTACGAGCAGTACTTC